Presented here are 25 T cell receptor beta chains from one specimen sequenced in a study of blood T cell repertoires in COVID-19. The repertoire was sequenced with immunoSEQ multiplex PCR; TCRdb's copy has only in-frame clones and lacks some. The table lists almost 400,000 clones, around nine tenths of them singletons. Sequencing was performed on PBMCs or T cells enriched from blood (not recorded which). The source of these receptors is a woman aged 25 to 39 with acute COVID-19.

This chain connects TRBV7-3 to TRBJ2-3; the D gene is possibly TRBD1 (5 bases). CDR3 length equals 16 residues. Trimming stripped 2 bases from V and 0 bases from J, with 12 bases between. Germline CDR1 is SGHTA and CDR2 is FQGTGA. In DNA form, the CDR3 reads TGTGCCAGCAGCTTAGGCCTGGGGCGGAGCACAGATACGCAGTATTTT. Translating it yields CASSLGLGRSTDTQYF.

This clone appeared a single time. The CDR3 DNA reads as TGTGCCAGCAGCCAACAGGGGGGTTCACCCCTCCACTTT. Protein: CASSQQGGSPLHF. The chain joins TRBV3-1 (or the pseudogene TRBV3-2) to TRBJ1-6; 7 nucleotides agree with TRBD1. The V segment lost 2 bases and the J segment 9 bases; nucleotides outside the gene matches: 1. The CDR3 length is 13 residues. Germline V CDR1 and CDR2: LGHDT, YNNKEL (reference sequence).

The chain links TRBV7-9 to TRBJ1-1; 7 nucleotides line up with TRBD1. There are 14 residues in the CDR3. V trimming: 5 bases; J trimming: 4 bases; junction bases outside the gene matches: 7. From germline, CDR1 is SEHNR and CDR2 FQNEAQ (reference sequence). CDR3 residues: CASSLDRTTTEAFF. CDR3 in DNA: TGTGCCAGCAGCCTGGACAGGACGACCACTGAAGCTTTCTTT.

The chain carries TRBV2 and TRBJ1-3; D is unclear. Germline V gives CDR1 SNHLY, CDR2 FYNNEI. This CDR3 region has 14 residues. V was trimmed by 6 bases and J by 0 bases, leaving 9 bases between them. CDR3 DNA sequence: TGTGCCAGCAGCGTGACTTCCTCTGGAAACACCATATATTTT. Its protein product is CASSVTSSGNTIYF. The entire variable domain, with the rest obtained from reference TRBV2 and TRBJ1-3, is as follows: EPEVTQTPSHQVTQMGQEVILRCVPISNHLYFYWYRQILGQKVEFLVSFYNNEISEKSEIFDDQFSVERPDGSNFTLKIRSTKLEDSAMYFCASSVTSSGNTIYFGEGSWLTVV.

This clone was seen a handful of times. This chain uses TRBV7-2 with TRBJ1-2; 7 nucleotides agree with TRBD1. This CDR3 has 14 residues. Germline lookup yields CDR1 SGHTA and CDR2 FQGNSA. Germline trimming cut 5 bases from V and 2 bases from J; bases unmatched to any gene: 5. In DNA, the CDR3 is TGTGCCAGCAGCCCACGACAGGGAAACTATGGCTACACCTTC. Encoded protein: CASSPRQGNYGYTF.

CDR3 residues: CASSSTRETQYF. The CDR3 DNA reads as TGTGCCAGCAGTTCGACTCGGGAGACCCAGTACTTC. The chain employs TRBV27 and TRBJ2-5; D remains ambiguous. Trimming left V 4 bases short and J 5 bases short, with 8 bases between. This CDR3 region has 12 residues. Germline lookup yields CDR1 MNHEY and CDR2 SMNVEV (reference sequence).

The rearrangement uses TRBV12-5 and TRBJ1-1; D is perhaps TRBD1 (5 bases). This CDR3 comprises 15 residues. The germline gives CDR1 LGHNT, CDR2 FRNRAP. V lost 4 bases and J 3 bases, leaving 15 bases between the germline ends. CDR3 nucleotides: TGTGCTAGTGGTTCCAGGGCCCTGAGCGACACTGAAGCTTTCTTT. This encodes CASGSRALSDTEAFF. Using reference TRBV12-5 and TRBJ1-1 for the parts outside the CDR3, the full variable domain is DARVTQTPRHKVTEMGQEVTMRCQPILGHNTVFWYRQTMMQGLELLAYFRNRAPLDDSGMPKDRFSAEMPDATLATLKIQPSEPRDSAVYFCASGSRALSDTEAFFGQGTRLTVV.

This sequence joins TRBV24-1 and TRBJ2-1; TRBD1 matches 7 bases. This CDR3 spans 15 amino acids. V lost 5 bases to trimming and J lost 0 bases; unmatched junction nucleotides: 3. Germline V CDR1 and CDR2: KGHDR, SFDVKD. CDR3 protein: CATSAGGISYNEQFF. The CDR3 coding sequence is TGTGCCACCAGTGCAGGGGGAATCTCCTACAATGAGCAGTTCTTC.

The rearrangement links TRBV7-2 to TRBJ1-1, with D maybe TRBD1 (5 bases). Trimming removed 2 bases from V and 0 bases from J, with 7 bases in between. CDR1 is SGHTA, CDR2 FQGNSA, per germline. The CDR3 extends over 14 amino acids. The CDR3 reads CASSLRQLNTEAFF. In DNA form, the CDR3 reads TGTGCCAGCAGCTTACGACAGCTGAACACTGAAGCTTTCTTT.

The chain uses TRBV29-1 and TRBJ1-1; 7 bases fit TRBD1. Germline loops: CDR1 SQVTM, CDR2 ANQGSEA. This CDR3 comprises 16 residues. The J segment lost 6 bases and the V segment lost 7 bases, leaving 20 bases of the junction unmatched. The CDR3 region is CSGGWATGQYKAEAFF. The CDR3 DNA is TGCAGCGGTGGTTGGGCGACAGGGCAATATAAGGCTGAAGCTTTCTTT.

DNA of the CDR3: TGCGCCAGCAGATTACTAGCGAACTCCTACGAGCAGTACTTC. Translating it yields CASRLLANSYEQYF. V gene TRBV5-1 combines with J gene TRBJ2-7; TRBD2 aligns across 7 bases. The length of the CDR3 is 14 residues. The germline CDR1 and CDR2 sequences are SGHRS and YFSETQ. Trimming removed 5 bases from V and 0 bases from J; junction bases left unmatched: 5. The full variable domain, rest sourced from reference TRBV5-1 and TRBJ2-7, is KAGVTQTPRYLIKTRGQQVTLSCSPISGHRSVSWYQQTPGQGLQFLFEYFSETQRNKGNFPGRFSGRQFSNSRSEMNVSTLELGDSALYLCASRLLANSYEQYFGPGTRLTVT.

V and J are TRBV6-4 and TRBJ1-5; D not resolved. Germline V lookup: CDR1 MRHNA, CDR2 SNTAGT. CDR3 length equals 13 residues. V was shortened by 3 bases and J by 5 bases, with 8 bases between the two germline ends. The DNA of the CDR3 is TGTGCCAGCAGTGAACGTTCGGATCAGCCCCAGCATTTT. Translation: CASSERSDQPQHF.

This rearrangement joins TRBV14 to TRBJ1-2, with D maybe TRBD1 (6 bases). Germline lookup yields CDR1 SGHDN and CDR2 FVKESK. The CDR3 runs to 14 residues. V gave up 1 base and J gave up 5 bases, with 11 bases separating them. The CDR3 sequence is CASSQGGRIYGYTF. CDR3 coding DNA: TGTGCCAGCAGCCAAGGGGGGCGGATTTATGGCTACACCTTC.

This clone has just a few counts. V gene TRBV6-2 or TRBV6-3 combines with J gene TRBJ2-2, with D uncertain. The CDR3 covers 13 residues. Trimming removed 6 bases at V and 7 bases at J, with 12 bases between. Germline loops: CDR1 MNHEY, CDR2 SVGEGT. CDR3 bases: TGTGCCAGCAGCCTTCTGAGTGACGGGGAGCTGTTTTTT. Its protein product is CASSLLSDGELFF.

The gene calls are TRBV6-2 or TRBV6-3 and TRBJ1-5, with D hard to call. The CDR3 runs 12 residues. Trimming took off 4 bases at V and 11 bases at J, with 12 bases between the two ends. Germline V gene sequence: CDR1 MNHEY, CDR2 SVGEGT. The CDR3 DNA reads as TGTGCCAGCAGTTCCAAATCCCCGGCCCAGCATTTT. Its translation is CASSSKSPAQHF.

This clone was counted a single time. This chain uses TRBV6-5 with TRBJ2-7; 9 bases map to TRBD1. J lost 2 bases, V lost 2 bases, and 4 bases had no gene match. This CDR3 is 15 amino acids long. The germline V gene encodes CDR1 MNHEY and CDR2 SVGAGI. CDR3 sequence: CASSYRGQGTYEQYF. The CDR3 DNA reads as TGTGCCAGCAGTTACCGGGGACAGGGAACCTACGAGCAGTACTTC.

This chain uses TRBV9 with TRBJ2-1; the match to TRBD2 covers 12 bases. J was trimmed by 2 bases and V by 3 bases; bases with no gene match: 0. The CDR3 extends over 15 amino acids. CDR1 SGDLS and CDR2 YYNGEE come from the germline V gene. CDR3 DNA sequence: TGTGCCAGCAGCGGACTAGCGGGGGCCTACAATGAGCAGTTCTTC. Protein product: CASSGLAGAYNEQFF. The full variable domain, in which reference TRBV9 and TRBJ2-1 provide the parts outside the CDR3, is DSGVTQTPKHLITATGQRVTLRCSPRSGDLSVYWYQQSLDQGLQFLIQYYNGEERAKGNILERFSAQQFPDLHSELNLSSLELGDSALYFCASSGLAGAYNEQFFGPGTRLTVL.

This clone has only a few counts. The chain links TRBV6-5 to TRBJ1-3; D is unresolved. Trimming cost V 6 bases and J 0 bases, with 9 bases left between them. The CDR3 sequence is 14 residues long. The germline V gene has CDR1 MNHEY and CDR2 SVGAGI. CDR3 sequence: CASRVLLSGNTIYF. For the CDR3, the DNA is TGTGCCAGCAGAGTACTCCTCTCTGGAAACACCATATATTTT.

The genes are TRBV7-2 and TRBJ1-3, with a possible D match to TRBD1 (6 bases). The ends were cut back, 5 bases at V and 4 bases at J, with 24 bases in the middle. The CDR3 sequence is 18 residues long. Per germline, CDR1 SGHTA and CDR2 FQGNSA. The CDR3 sequence: CASSPRGGPRSLGNTIYF. The CDR3, as DNA: TGTGCCAGCAGCCCCAGGGGCGGACCTCGGTCATTGGGAAACACCATATATTTT.

The chain couples TRBV12-3 or TRBV12-4 to TRBJ1-1; no firm D call. The CDR3 length is 12 residues. Trimming shortened V by 8 bases and J by 6 bases, and 13 bases separated the two germline ends. CDR3 loop: CASLGWGAEAFF. CDR3 nucleotide sequence: TGTGCCAGCTTGGGGTGGGGAGCTGAAGCTTTCTTT.

The J gene is TRBJ1-5, the V gene TRBV27; TRBD1 agrees at 8 bases. This CDR3 region has 14 residues. CDR1 and CDR2 from the germline V gene are MNHEY and SMNVEV (reference sequence). The V gene end was trimmed by 0 bases and the J gene end by 7 bases; junction bases not matched to a gene: 2. This CDR3 reads CASSLSRGLQPQHF. For the CDR3, the DNA is TGTGCCAGCAGTTTATCCAGGGGGCTGCAGCCCCAGCATTTT.

The gene calls are TRBV2 and TRBJ1-5; 9 nucleotides match TRBD1. V lost 4 bases, J lost 4 bases, and 5 bases stayed unmatched. CDR3 size: 15 residues. CDR1 is SNHLY, CDR2 FYNNEI, per germline. The CDR3 sequence is CASSAVQGANQPQHF. DNA of the CDR3: TGTGCCAGCAGTGCCGTACAGGGGGCGAATCAGCCCCAGCATTTT.

This chain joins TRBV9 and TRBJ2-3, with D perhaps TRBD2 (6 bases). Germline CDR1 reads SGDLS; CDR2 reads YYNGEE. The V gene lost 0 bases and the J gene lost 0 bases, with 11 bases spanning the gap. The CDR3 contains 16 residues. The CDR3 coding sequence is TGTGCCAGCAGCGTAGATAGGGACTCTAGCACAGATACGCAGTATTTT. The encoded protein is CASSVDRDSSTDTQYF.

This chain connects TRBV2 to TRBJ1-2; 8 bases fit TRBD1. The CDR3 sequence is 15 residues long. Trimming at V came to 3 bases and at J to 5 bases, leaving 8 bases not matched to a gene. The germline CDR1 and CDR2 sequences are SNHLY and FYNNEI. The CDR3 protein is CASSESRTGFYGYTF. DNA of the CDR3: TGTGCCAGCAGTGAGTCGCGGACAGGGTTTTATGGCTACACCTTC.

Regarding this clone: Other DNA sequences in this sample translate to the same CDR3. The chain uses TRBV7-9 and TRBJ1-6; D perhaps matches TRBD1 (6 bases). V lost 3 bases and J lost 9, with 6 bases in between. The germline CDR1 and CDR2 sequences are SEHNR and FQNEAQ (reference sequence). The CDR3 loop spans 12 amino acids. The CDR3 loop reads CASSLGASPLHF. The CDR3 DNA reads as TGTGCCAGCAGCTTGGGGGCTTCACCCCTCCACTTT.